This T cell receptor (beta chain) was recorded in a study of shared clonotypes between healthy human individuals. Study-wide results and limits: A few donors had roughly 5% of their naive CD4 clonotypes in common.

The protocol was immunoSEQ multiplex PCR, while the TCRdb copy is restricted to in-frame clones and leaves out a portion. The table has under 750,000 clones, 55% to 75% seen once. The junction had 11 bases not matched to a gene; V was cut back by 0 bases and J by 4 bases. Germline V gives CDR1 MNHEY, CDR2 SMNVEV (reference sequence). CDR3 length: 18 residues. As to this clone: The antigen remains undetermined.

This clonotype originated in a woman aged 30 to 39 in good health. The chain is built from TRBV27 and TRBJ2-3; 9 bases map to TRBD2. The sample comprised memory CD4+ T cells sorted from blood. Subset reported: CD45RA-negative fraction. The CDR3: CASSLSAASGIQADTQYF. The CDR3 nucleotides read TGTGCCAGCAGTTTATCGGCGGCTAGCGGGATCCAGGCAGATACGCAGTATTTT.